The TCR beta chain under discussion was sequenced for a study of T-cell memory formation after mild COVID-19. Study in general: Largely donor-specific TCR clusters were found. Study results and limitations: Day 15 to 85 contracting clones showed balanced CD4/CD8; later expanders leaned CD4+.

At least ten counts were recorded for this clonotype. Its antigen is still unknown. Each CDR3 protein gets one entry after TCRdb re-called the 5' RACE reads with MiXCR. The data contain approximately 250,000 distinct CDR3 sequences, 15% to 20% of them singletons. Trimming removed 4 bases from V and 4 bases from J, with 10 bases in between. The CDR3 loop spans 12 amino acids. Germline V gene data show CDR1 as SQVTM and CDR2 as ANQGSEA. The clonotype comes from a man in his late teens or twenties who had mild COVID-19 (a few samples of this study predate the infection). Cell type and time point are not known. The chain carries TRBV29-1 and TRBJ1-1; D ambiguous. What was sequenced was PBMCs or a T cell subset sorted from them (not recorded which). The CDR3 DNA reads TGCAGCGTTGCCGGGGAGATCACTGAAGCTTTCTTT. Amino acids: CSVAGEITEAFF. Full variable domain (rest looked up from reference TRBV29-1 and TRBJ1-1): SAVISQKPSRDICQRGTSLTIQCQVDSQVTMMFWYRQQPGQSLTLIATANQGSEATYESGFVIDKFPISRPNLTFSTLTVSNMSPEDSSIYLCSVAGEITEAFFGQGTRLTVV.